Below are 20 T cell receptor beta chains sequenced from a single sample in a study of blood T cell repertoires in COVID-19. Using immunoSEQ multiplex PCR, the repertoire was profiled, and TCRdb retains in-frame clones only, with some absent. The sample lists about 210,000 clones; about nine tenths were seen once. The sample taken for sequencing was peripheral blood. The receptors were sampled from a man aged 18 to 29 with active or convalescent COVID-19.

The chain carries TRBV11-3 and TRBJ1-1; 7 bases line up with TRBD1. Germline V gene lookup returns CDR1 SGHNT and CDR2 YENEEA. V lost 5 bases and J lost 7; bases outside the gene matches: 13. This CDR3 contains 15 residues. This CDR3 reads CASSAGTATEGEAFF. The CDR3 DNA follows: TGTGCCAGCAGCGCAGGGACAGCCACGGAAGGTGAAGCTTTCTTT.

The chain uses TRBV9 and TRBJ2-3; D ambiguous. This CDR3 comprises 17 residues. Per the germline V gene, CDR1 is SGDLS and CDR2 is YYNGEE. Trimming took 0 bases from V and 7 from J, leaving 21 bases between them. This CDR3 is CASSVEASTNLIYTQYF. As DNA, the CDR3 is TGTGCCAGCAGCGTAGAGGCTAGTACCAACCTAATATATACGCAGTATTTT.

V and J are TRBV19 and TRBJ2-1; D is unclear. This CDR3 has 12 amino acids. The germline V and J ends were trimmed by 5 bases and 10 bases, with 12 bases remaining between them. Germline-derived CDR1 and CDR2 are LNHDA and SQIVND (reference sequence). The CDR3 DNA follows: TGTGCCAGTAGTTATGATTTTGGCGAGCAGTTCTTC. Its translation is CASSYDFGEQFF. Drawing the rest from reference TRBV19 and TRBJ2-1, the complete variable domain is DGGITQSPKYLFRKEGQNVTLSCEQNLNHDAMYWYRQDPGQGLRLIYYSQIVNDFQKGDIAEGYSVSREKKESFPLTVTSAQKNPTAFYLCASSYDFGEQFFGPGTRLTVL.

The J gene is TRBJ2-3, the V gene TRBV24-1; maybe TRBD1 (5 bases). Deletions cut 2 bases from V and 2 bases from J, with 7 bases between. This CDR3 is built from 14 residues. Germline V gives CDR1 KGHDR, CDR2 SFDVKD. The CDR3 nucleotides read TGTGCCACCAGTGATTCCAGGGTCACAGATACGCAGTATTTT. Amino acids: CATSDSRVTDTQYF.

CDR3 region: CASSYGAYGGGEQYF. The CDR3 DNA reads as TGTGCCAGCAGTTACGGGGCCTACGGCGGTGGCGAGCAGTACTTC. The chain has TRBV6-5 and TRBJ2-7; weak D call: TRBD1 (5 bases). The CDR3 is 15 residues long. The germline V and J ends were trimmed by 2 bases and 6 bases, with 17 bases remaining between them. Germline assignment: CDR1 MNHEY and CDR2 SVGAGI.

This clone was observed once. This chain links TRBV3-1 (or the pseudogene TRBV3-2) with TRBJ1-3; weak D call: TRBD1 (5 bases). Between the trimmed V and J ends, which lost 5 bases and 3 bases, there was a span of 23 bases. This CDR3 comprises 18 residues. CDR1 and CDR2 from the germline V gene are LGHDT and YNNKEL (reference sequence). In nucleotides, the CDR3 is TGTGCCAGCAGCGACGGGGGGGGAGCCAGGGAGAATGGAAACACCATATATTTT. Its protein is CASSDGGGARENGNTIYF.

The chain employs TRBV5-6 and TRBJ2-7; the D is unclear. CDR1 and CDR2 from the germline V gene are SGHDT and YYEEEE. The CDR3 consists of 14 residues. With 3 bases removed from V and 0 bases from J, the gap between germline ends came to 10 bases. CDR3 sequence: CASSSQLSSYEQYF. The DNA of the CDR3 is TGTGCCAGCAGCTCCCAACTGAGCTCCTACGAGCAGTACTTC. The whole variable domain, remainder taken from reference TRBV5-6 and TRBJ2-7, is DAGVTQSPTHLIKTRGQQVTLRCSPKSGHDTVSWYQQALGQGPQFIFQYYEEEERQRGNFPDRFSGHQFPNYSSELNVNALLLGDSALYLCASSSQLSSYEQYFGPGTRLTVT.

V and J are TRBV19 and TRBJ1-2; 7 nucleotides line up with TRBD1. Per the germline V gene, CDR1 is LNHDA and CDR2 is SQIVND (reference sequence). With 11 bases clipped from V and 6 bases from J, the junction kept 12 bases outside the gene matches. This CDR3 has 13 residues. CDR3: CAATGQYFHGYTF. For the CDR3, the DNA is TGTGCCGCCACGGGACAGTACTTCCATGGCTACACCTTC. Full variable domain (outside the CDR3, taken from reference TRBV19 and TRBJ1-2): DGGITQSPKYLFRKEGQNVTLSCEQNLNHDAMYWYRQDPGQGLRLIYYSQIVNDFQKGDIAEGYSVSREKKESFPLTVTSAQKNPTAFYLCAATGQYFHGYTFGSGTRLTVV.

This chain joins TRBV5-4 and TRBJ1-1, with D perhaps TRBD1 (6 bases). V was shortened by 9 bases and J by 1 base, with 13 bases between the two germline ends. Germline values: CDR1 SGHNT, CDR2 YYREEE (reference sequence). This CDR3 comprises 13 residues. CDR3 DNA sequence: TGTGCCACTCGGGTGGGGGCGAACACTGAAGCTTTCTTT. Amino acid sequence: CATRVGANTEAFF. Drawing the rest from reference TRBV5-4 and TRBJ1-1, the complete variable domain is ETGVTQSPTHLIKTRGQQVTLRCSSQSGHNTVSWYQQALGQGPQFIFQYYREEENGRGNFPPRFSGLQFPNYSSELNVNALELDDSALYLCATRVGANTEAFFGQGTRLTVV.

This rearrangement joins TRBV19 to TRBJ2-1; D is possibly TRBD1 (5 bases). CDR3 length: 15 amino acids. Germline V gene data show CDR1 as LNHDA and CDR2 as SQIVND (reference sequence). The V and J ends lost 3 bases and 3 bases respectively, with 12 bases between them. CDR3 in DNA: TGTGCCAGTAGTATCGCTTCCCAGGGCTACAATGAGCAGTTCTTC. It specifies CASSIASQGYNEQFF. Looking up the rest from reference TRBV19 and TRBJ2-1 gives the full variable domain: DGGITQSPKYLFRKEGQNVTLSCEQNLNHDAMYWYRQDPGQGLRLIYYSQIVNDFQKGDIAEGYSVSREKKESFPLTVTSAQKNPTAFYLCASSIASQGYNEQFFGPGTRLTVL.

The chain uses TRBV30 and TRBJ1-5; tentatively, D is TRBD1 (5 bases). The V end was cut by 1 base, the J end by 3 bases, with 10 bases between. CDR1 and CDR2 from the germline V gene are GTSNPN and SVGIG (reference sequence). The CDR3 spans 14 residues. CDR3 in amino acids: CAWSAGGNNQPQHF. CDR3 nucleotide sequence: TGTGCCTGGAGTGCGGGGGGGAACAATCAGCCCCAGCATTTT. Full variable domain (rest looked up from reference TRBV30 and TRBJ1-5): SQTIHQWPATLVQPVGSPLSLECTVEGTSNPNLYWYRQAAGRGLQLLFYSVGIGQISSEVPQNLSASRPQDRQFILSSKKLLLSDSGFYLCAWSAGGNNQPQHFGDGTRLSIL.

The V and J genes are TRBV11-2 and TRBJ1-2; TRBD1 aligns across 9 bases. Germline assignment: CDR1 SGHAT and CDR2 FQNNGV. The length of the CDR3 is 17 residues. V dropped 1 base and J dropped 4; count of bases not matched to a gene: 10. The CDR3 here is CASSLGQGESWVYGYTF. CDR3 nucleotides: TGTGCCAGCAGCTTAGGACAGGGGGAATCGTGGGTCTATGGCTACACCTTC. Using reference TRBV11-2 and TRBJ1-2 for the parts outside the CDR3, the full variable domain is EAGVAQSPRYKIIEKRQSVAFWCNPISGHATLYWYQQILGQGPKLLIQFQNNGVVDDSQLPKDRFSAERLKGVDSTLKIQPAKLEDSAVYLCASSLGQGESWVYGYTFGSGTRLTVV.

The CDR3 reads CASSPAGDIGNNEQFF. Here the CDR3 DNA reads TGTGCCAGCAGCCCAGCGGGAGATATAGGAAACAATGAGCAGTTCTTC. The J gene is TRBJ2-1, the V gene TRBV5-4; 8 bases fit TRBD2. After removal of 4 bases from V and 5 bases from J, the junction contained 11 bases not matched to a gene. The CDR3 loop spans 16 amino acids. From germline, CDR1 is SGHNT and CDR2 YYREEE (reference sequence).

V usage is TRBV5-1 and J usage is TRBJ1-1; TRBD1 matches 8 bases. The CDR3 covers 16 residues. Trimming at V came to 4 bases and at J to 0 bases, leaving 8 bases not matched to a gene. The germline gives CDR1 SGHRS, CDR2 YFSETQ. CDR3 amino acids: CASSGGAGGLNTEAFF. In nucleotides, the CDR3 is TGCGCCAGCAGCGGTGGGGCAGGGGGCTTGAACACTGAAGCTTTCTTT. Drawing the rest from reference TRBV5-1 and TRBJ1-1, the complete variable domain is KAGVTQTPRYLIKTRGQQVTLSCSPISGHRSVSWYQQTPGQGLQFLFEYFSETQRNKGNFPGRFSGRQFSNSRSEMNVSTLELGDSALYLCASSGGAGGLNTEAFFGQGTRLTVV.

The chain has TRBV7-2 and TRBJ2-1; TRBD2 aligns across 7 bases. V lost 4 bases, J lost 7 bases, and 10 bases stayed unmatched. In germline, CDR1 is SGHTA, CDR2 FQGNSA. The length of the CDR3 is 15 residues. The CDR3, as DNA: TGTGCCAGCAGCTGGTTTAGCGGGCCGGGAAATGAGCAGTTCTTC. It codes for CASSWFSGPGNEQFF.

This chain connects TRBV6-5 to TRBJ1-1; D unresolved. The germline CDR1 and CDR2 sequences are MNHEY and SVGAGI. V was clipped by 2 bases and J by 1 base, with 8 bases between them. This CDR3 comprises 14 residues. This chain's CDR3 is CASSYTDKNTEAFF. The CDR3 DNA reads as TGTGCCAGCAGTTACACTGACAAGAACACTGAAGCTTTCTTT.

This clone was observed a single time. This chain uses TRBV3-1 (or the pseudogene TRBV3-2) with TRBJ2-7; D not resolved. Germline lookup yields CDR1 LGHDT and CDR2 YNNKEL (reference sequence). The CDR3 sequence is 14 residues long. With 4 bases removed from V and 3 bases from J, the gap between germline ends came to 13 bases. The CDR3 DNA is TGTGCCAGCAGCCGGTATGGTAGCATCTACGAGCAGTACTTC. This gives the protein CASSRYGSIYEQYF.

This rearrangement joins TRBV30 to TRBJ1-1; D gene unclear. This CDR3 contains 13 residues. The germline V gene encodes CDR1 GTSNPN and CDR2 SVGIG (reference sequence). Trimming cost V 2 bases and J 2 bases, with 9 bases left between them. The CDR3 loop reads CAWSLSINTEAFF. The CDR3 nucleotides are TGTGCCTGGAGTCTGAGTATTAACACTGAAGCTTTCTTT.

The V gene is TRBV11-2, the J gene TRBJ1-3; maybe TRBD1 (5 bases). With 11 bases removed from V and 0 bases from J, the gap between germline ends came to 11 bases. Germline V lookup: CDR1 SGHAT, CDR2 FQNNGV. The CDR3 contains 13 residues. The CDR3 region is CASRQSSGNTIYF. The CDR3 DNA follows: TGTGCCTCCAGACAGAGCTCTGGAAACACCATATATTTT.

The V and J genes are TRBV9 and TRBJ1-2; 9 nucleotides match TRBD1. Trimming took 4 bases from V and 4 from J; bases not matched to a gene: 2. Germline lookup yields CDR1 SGDLS and CDR2 YYNGEE. The CDR3 length is 13 residues. CDR3 DNA sequence: TGTGCCAGCAGCAAGACAGGGGGCTATGGCTACACCTTC. Its translation is CASSKTGGYGYTF.